The clone carrying this T cell receptor beta chain was detected only a few times. Its target is not known. The TCR beta CDR3 regions underwent amplification using RNA transcripts as the source. First-round RT-PCR with HTBI primers amplified the TCR CDR3 region. A single record per CDR3 protein comes from TCRdb applying MiXCR to the multiplex PCR reads. This table has 480,000 or so distinct CDR3 sequences, 46% appearing once. This CDR3 contains 15 residues. The germline V gene has CDR1 MNHEY and CDR2 SMNVEV (reference sequence). V lost 2 bases to trimming and J lost 5 bases, with 15 bases between them. These data belong to a study of T cells in Graves' hyperthyroidism and ophthalmopathy. Patients were excluded because of uncontrolled infection, other autoimmune disease, pregnancy or lactation. Study-wide results and limits: Model predictions of ophthalmopathy came a median approximately 6.8 months before onset.

Sequenced material: peripheral blood or thyroid tissue (not recorded which). The gene calls are TRBV27 and TRBJ1-2; D uncertain. This sequence was found in an adult woman with Graves' disease, either hyperthyroidism or ophthalmopathy (not recorded which). CDR3 in amino acids: CASSLKSALEYGYTF. In DNA, the CDR3 is TGTGCCAGCAGTTTAAAGTCAGCGCTTGAGTATGGCTACACCTTC.